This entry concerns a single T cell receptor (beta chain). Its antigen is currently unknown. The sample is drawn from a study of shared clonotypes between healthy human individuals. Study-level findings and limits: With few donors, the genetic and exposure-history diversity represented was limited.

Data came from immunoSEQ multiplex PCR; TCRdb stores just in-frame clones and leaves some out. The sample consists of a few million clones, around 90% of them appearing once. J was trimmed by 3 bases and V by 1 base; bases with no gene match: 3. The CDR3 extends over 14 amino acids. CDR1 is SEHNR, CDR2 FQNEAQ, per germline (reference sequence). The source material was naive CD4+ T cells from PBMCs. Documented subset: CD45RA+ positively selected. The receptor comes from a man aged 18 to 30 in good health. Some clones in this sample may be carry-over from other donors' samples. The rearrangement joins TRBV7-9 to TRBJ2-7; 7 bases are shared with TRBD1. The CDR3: CASSLDRGNYEQYF. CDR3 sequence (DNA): TGTGCCAGCAGCTTAGACAGGGGAAACTACGAGCAGTACTTC.